This TCR beta chain was recovered during a study of T cell changes during pregnancy in multiple sclerosis. Germline V gene lookup returns CDR1 SGHVS and CDR2 FNYEAQ. The CDR3 consists of 15 residues. Trimming shortened V by 2 bases and J by 8 bases, and 15 bases separated the two germline ends. Profiling relied on immunoSEQ multiplex PCR, and the TCRdb table lists in-frame clones only, not all of them. The sample has tens of thousands of clones; 85% to 95% are singletons. Sequenced input: peripheral blood. The gene calls are TRBV7-6 and TRBJ1-4, with a possible D match to TRBD1 (5 bases). The clonotype originates from a female donor with multiple sclerosis, enrolled in a pregnancy study. CDR3 region: CASSLILGGAEKLFF. The CDR3 coding sequence is TGTGCCAGCAGCTTAATTTTGGGCGGGGCCGAAAAACTGTTTTTT.